The clone carrying this T cell receptor (beta chain) is a singleton in its sample. Its cognate antigen is unknown. The data were produced by immunoSEQ multiplex PCR, yet TCRdb's version contains in-frame clones alone and is incomplete. The table lists tens of thousands of clones, more than 75% of them singletons. This record comes from a study of T cell responses to AZD1222 COVID-19 vaccine. Study outcomes and limitations: With dominance at 160-218 and 743-854, vaccine-associated CD4 TCRs spanned spike. Baseline testing showed seropositivity in only a handful of AZD1222 recipients. Sampling captured repertoires only after the peak T cell response. With two AZD1222 doses given, Spike-specific TCR breadth and depth both rose.

Trimming pared 8 bases from V and 1 base from J, leaving 11 bases between. Germline CDR1 reads LNHDA; CDR2 reads SQIVND (reference sequence). This CDR3 is 13 amino acids long. The TCR sequence derives from an adult in good health. Sequencing was performed on peripheral blood, taken on day 0 of AZD1222 vaccination. The gene calls are TRBV19 and TRBJ1-1; D remains ambiguous. CDR3 loop: CASSSAGNTEAFF. DNA for the CDR3: TGTGCCAGTTCCTCGGCGGGGAACACTGAAGCTTTCTTT.